This TCR beta chain was found in a study of T cells in Graves' hyperthyroidism and ophthalmopathy. At the level of the study: Peripheral blood was obtained at initial diagnosis, preceding any treatment. Broader study findings: Ophthalmopathy, which appeared later, was predicted by the model a median approximately 6.7 months before onset.

Amplified TCR beta CDR3 regions derived from RNA transcripts. First-round RT-PCR of the TCR CDR3 relied on the HTBI primer set. One entry per CDR3 protein results from TCRdb running MiXCR on the multiplex PCR reads. The data contain about 700,000 distinct CDR3 sequences, 12% to 15% of them singletons. In the case of this clonotype: Its antigen remains unidentified.

The CDR3 extends over 12 amino acids. CDR1 KGHDR and CDR2 SFDVKD come from the germline V gene. Trimming removed 7 bases from V and 2 bases from J, with 6 bases in between. The diagnostic basis comprised clinical symptoms, serum thyroxine and TRAb, thyroid ultrasound and orbital computed tomography. This chain uses TRBV24-1 with TRBJ2-3; D gene unclear. The sequence was collected from a woman aged 18 to 35 with Graves' hyperthyroidism. Sequencing was performed on blood. The CDR3 loop is CATRGNTDTQYF. The CDR3 DNA is TGTGCCACCAGGGGCAACACAGATACGCAGTATTTT.